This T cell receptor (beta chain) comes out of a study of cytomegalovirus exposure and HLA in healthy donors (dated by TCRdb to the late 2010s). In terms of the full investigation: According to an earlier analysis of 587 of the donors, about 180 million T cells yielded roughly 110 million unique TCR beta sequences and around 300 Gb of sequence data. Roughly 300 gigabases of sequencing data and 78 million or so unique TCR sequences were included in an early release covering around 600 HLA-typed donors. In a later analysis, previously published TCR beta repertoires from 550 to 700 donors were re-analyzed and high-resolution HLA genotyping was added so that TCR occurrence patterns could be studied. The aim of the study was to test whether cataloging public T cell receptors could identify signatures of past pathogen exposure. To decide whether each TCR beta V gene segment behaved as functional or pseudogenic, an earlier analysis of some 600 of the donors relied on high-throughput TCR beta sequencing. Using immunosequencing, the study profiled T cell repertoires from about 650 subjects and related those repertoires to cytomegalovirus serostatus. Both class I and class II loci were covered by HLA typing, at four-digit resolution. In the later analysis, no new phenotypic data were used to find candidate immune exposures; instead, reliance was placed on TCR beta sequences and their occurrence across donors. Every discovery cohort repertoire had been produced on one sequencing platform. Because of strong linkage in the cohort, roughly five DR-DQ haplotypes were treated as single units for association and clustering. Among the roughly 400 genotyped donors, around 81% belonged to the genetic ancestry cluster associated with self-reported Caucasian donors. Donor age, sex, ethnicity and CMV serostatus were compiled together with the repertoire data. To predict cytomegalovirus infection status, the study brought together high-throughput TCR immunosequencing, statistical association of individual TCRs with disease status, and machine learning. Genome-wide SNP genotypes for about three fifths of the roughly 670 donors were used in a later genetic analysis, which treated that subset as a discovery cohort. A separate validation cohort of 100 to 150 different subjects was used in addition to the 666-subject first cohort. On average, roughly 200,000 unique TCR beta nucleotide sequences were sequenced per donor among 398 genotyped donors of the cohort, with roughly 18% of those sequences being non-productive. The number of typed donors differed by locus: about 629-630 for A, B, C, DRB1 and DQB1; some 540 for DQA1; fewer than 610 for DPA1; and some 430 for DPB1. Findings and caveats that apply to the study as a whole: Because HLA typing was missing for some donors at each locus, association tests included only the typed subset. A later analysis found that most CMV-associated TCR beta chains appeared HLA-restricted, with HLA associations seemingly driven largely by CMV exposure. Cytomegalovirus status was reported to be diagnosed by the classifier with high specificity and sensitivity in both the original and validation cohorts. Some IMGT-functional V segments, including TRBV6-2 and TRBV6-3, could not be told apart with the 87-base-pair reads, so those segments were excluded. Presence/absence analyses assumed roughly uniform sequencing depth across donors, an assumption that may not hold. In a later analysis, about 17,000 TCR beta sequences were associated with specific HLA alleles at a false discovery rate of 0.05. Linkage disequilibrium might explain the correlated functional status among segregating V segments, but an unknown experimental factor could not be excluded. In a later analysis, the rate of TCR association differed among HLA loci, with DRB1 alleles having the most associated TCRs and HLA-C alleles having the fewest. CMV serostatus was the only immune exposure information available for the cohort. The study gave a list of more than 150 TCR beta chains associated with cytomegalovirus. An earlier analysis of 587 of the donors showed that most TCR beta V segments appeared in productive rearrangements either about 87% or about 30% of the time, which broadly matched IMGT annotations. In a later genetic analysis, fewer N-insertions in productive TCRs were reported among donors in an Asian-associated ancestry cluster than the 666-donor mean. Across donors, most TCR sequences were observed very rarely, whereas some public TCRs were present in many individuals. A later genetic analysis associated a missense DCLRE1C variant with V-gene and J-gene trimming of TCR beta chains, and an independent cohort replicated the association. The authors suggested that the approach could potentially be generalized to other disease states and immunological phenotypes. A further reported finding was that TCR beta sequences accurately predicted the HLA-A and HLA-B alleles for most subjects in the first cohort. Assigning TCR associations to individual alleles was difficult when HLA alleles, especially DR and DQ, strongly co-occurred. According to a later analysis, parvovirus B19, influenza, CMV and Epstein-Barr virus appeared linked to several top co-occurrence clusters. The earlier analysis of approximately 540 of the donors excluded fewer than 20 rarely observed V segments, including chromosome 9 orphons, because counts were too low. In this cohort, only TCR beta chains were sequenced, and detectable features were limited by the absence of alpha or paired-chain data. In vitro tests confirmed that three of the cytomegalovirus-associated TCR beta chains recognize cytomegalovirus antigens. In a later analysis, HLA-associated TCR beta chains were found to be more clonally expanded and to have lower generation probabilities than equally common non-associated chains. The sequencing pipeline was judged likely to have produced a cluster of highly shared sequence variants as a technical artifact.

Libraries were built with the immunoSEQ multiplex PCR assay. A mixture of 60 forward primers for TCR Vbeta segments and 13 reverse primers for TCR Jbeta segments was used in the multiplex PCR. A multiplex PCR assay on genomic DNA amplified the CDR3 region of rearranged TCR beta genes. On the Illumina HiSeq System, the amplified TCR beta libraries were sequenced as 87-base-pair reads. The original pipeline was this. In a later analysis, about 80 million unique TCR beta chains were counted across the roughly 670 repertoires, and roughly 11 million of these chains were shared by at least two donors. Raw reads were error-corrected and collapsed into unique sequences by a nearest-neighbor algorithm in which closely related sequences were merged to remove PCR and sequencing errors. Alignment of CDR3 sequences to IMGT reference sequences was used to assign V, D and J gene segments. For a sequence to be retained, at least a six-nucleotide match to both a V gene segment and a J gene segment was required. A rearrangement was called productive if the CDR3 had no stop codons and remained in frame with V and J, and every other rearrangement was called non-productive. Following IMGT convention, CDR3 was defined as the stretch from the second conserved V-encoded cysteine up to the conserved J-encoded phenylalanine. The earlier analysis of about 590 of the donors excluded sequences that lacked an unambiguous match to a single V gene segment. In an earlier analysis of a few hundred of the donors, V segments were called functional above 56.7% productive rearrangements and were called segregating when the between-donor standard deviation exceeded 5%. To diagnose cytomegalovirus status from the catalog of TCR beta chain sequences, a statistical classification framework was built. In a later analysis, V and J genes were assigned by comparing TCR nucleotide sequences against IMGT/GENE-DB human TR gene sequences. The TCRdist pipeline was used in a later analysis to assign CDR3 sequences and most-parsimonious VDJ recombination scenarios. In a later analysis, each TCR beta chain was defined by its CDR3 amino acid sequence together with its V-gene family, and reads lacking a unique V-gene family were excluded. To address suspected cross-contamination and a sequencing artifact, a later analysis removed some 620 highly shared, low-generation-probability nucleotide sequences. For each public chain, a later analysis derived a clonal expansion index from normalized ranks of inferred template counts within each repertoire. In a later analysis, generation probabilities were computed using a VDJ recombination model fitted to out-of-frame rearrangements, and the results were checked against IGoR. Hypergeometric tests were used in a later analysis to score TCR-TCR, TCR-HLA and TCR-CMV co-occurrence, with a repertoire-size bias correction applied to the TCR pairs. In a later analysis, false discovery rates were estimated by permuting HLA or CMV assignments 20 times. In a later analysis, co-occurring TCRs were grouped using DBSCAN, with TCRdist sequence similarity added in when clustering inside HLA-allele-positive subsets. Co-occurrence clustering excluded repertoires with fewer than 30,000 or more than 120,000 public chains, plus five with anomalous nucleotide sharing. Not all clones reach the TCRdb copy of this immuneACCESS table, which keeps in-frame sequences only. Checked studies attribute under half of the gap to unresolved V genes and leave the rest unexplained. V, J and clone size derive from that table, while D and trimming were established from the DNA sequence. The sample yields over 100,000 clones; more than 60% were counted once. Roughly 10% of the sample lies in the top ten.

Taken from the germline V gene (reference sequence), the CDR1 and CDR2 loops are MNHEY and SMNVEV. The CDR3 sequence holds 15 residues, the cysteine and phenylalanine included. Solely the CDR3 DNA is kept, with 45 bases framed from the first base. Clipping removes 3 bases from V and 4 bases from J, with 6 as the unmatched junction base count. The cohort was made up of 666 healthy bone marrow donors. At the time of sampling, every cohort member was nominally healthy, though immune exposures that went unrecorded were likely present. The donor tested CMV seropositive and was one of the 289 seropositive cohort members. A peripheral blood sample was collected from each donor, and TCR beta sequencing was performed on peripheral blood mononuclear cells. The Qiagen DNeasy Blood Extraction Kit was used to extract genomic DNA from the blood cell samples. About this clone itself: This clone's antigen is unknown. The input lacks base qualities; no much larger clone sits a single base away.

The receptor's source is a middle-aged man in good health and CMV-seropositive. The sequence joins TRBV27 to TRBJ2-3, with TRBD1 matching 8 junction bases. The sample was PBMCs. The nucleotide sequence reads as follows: TGTGCCAGCAGTTTTGACGACAGGGGCGCAGATACGCAGTATTTT. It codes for CASSFDDRGADTQYF.